The 21 T cell receptor beta chains below come from one sample, sequenced in a study of blood T cell repertoires in COVID-19. Assay used: immunoSEQ multiplex PCR; TCRdb lists only in-frame clones, some missing. The sample lists around 270,000 clones; around 92% were seen once. The specimen sequenced was peripheral blood. These receptor sequences come from a person aged 18 to 29 with COVID-19, enrolled during active disease.

The rearrangement uses TRBV5-6 and TRBJ1-1; a weak D match, TRBD1 (5 bases). The length of the CDR3 is 15 residues. Germline assignment: CDR1 SGHDT and CDR2 YYEEEE. Trimming removed 0 bases at V and 0 bases at J, with 9 bases between. The CDR3 region has the DNA TGTGCCAGCAGCTTGGTTTCAGGGTTGAACACTGAAGCTTTCTTT. This gives the protein CASSLVSGLNTEAFF.

The chain carries TRBV28 and TRBJ1-1; D is ambiguous. V dropped 1 base and J dropped 5 bases, with 8 bases sitting between them. Germline values: CDR1 MDHEN, CDR2 SYDVKM. This CDR3 comprises 13 residues. In nucleotides, the CDR3 is TGTGCCAGCAGTTTATCGGGTTTTACTGAAGCTTTCTTT. This sequence encodes CASSLSGFTEAFF.

V usage is TRBV19 and J usage is TRBJ2-1; 12 nucleotides match TRBD2. From germline, CDR1 is LNHDA and CDR2 SQIVND (reference sequence). Trimming at V came to 4 bases and at J to 8 bases, leaving 3 bases not matched to a gene. CDR3 length: 14 residues. The CDR3 region is CASSTSSGGDEQFF. The CDR3 nucleotides read TGTGCCAGTAGTACCTCTAGCGGGGGGGATGAGCAGTTCTTC.

This clone appeared a few times. The V gene is TRBV29-1, the J gene TRBJ1-2; weak D call: TRBD1 (6 bases). CDR1 and CDR2 (germline): SQVTM, ANQGSEA. This CDR3 is built from 13 residues. With 3 bases removed from V and 3 bases from J, the gap between germline ends came to 11 bases. Here the CDR3 DNA reads TGCAGCGTTGAGGGGGGGCGGGACTATGGCTACACCTTC. Translated, it gives CSVEGGRDYGYTF.

This clone was counted a single time. The chain combines TRBV27 with TRBJ2-7, with D hard to call. Germline lookup yields CDR1 MNHEY and CDR2 SMNVEV (reference sequence). V was shortened by 5 bases and J by 3 bases, with 23 bases between the two germline ends. CDR3 length equals 17 residues. Here the CDR3 reads CASSPSPRGRFFYEQYF. The CDR3 coding sequence is TGTGCCAGCAGTCCCAGCCCCCGCGGTCGTTTCTTCTACGAGCAGTACTTC.

This clone has only one observation. The chain joins TRBV29-1 to TRBJ2-3, with D perhaps TRBD2 (6 bases). V was trimmed by 4 bases and J by 3 bases, leaving 11 bases between them. Germline lookup yields CDR1 SQVTM and CDR2 ANQGSEA. The CDR3 is 13 residues long. In DNA, the CDR3 is TGCAGCGTTGTAGGCGGGAAAACAGATACGCAGTATTTT. It codes for CSVVGGKTDTQYF.

V usage is TRBV11-1 and J usage is TRBJ1-1, with D unresolved. Germline V gene lookup returns CDR1 SGHAT and CDR2 FQDESV (reference sequence). The ends were cut back, 2 bases at V and 4 bases at J, with 8 bases in the middle. The length of the CDR3 is 13 residues. The CDR3, as DNA: TGTGCCAGCAGCTTAAGTACCAGCACTGAAGCTTTCTTT. Residues: CASSLSTSTEAFF.

The chain uses TRBV2 and TRBJ2-3, with 7 bases aligning to TRBD2. CDR1 and CDR2 from the germline V gene are SNHLY and FYNNEI. V was pared by 2 bases and J by 8 bases, with 10 bases of the junction left unmatched. The CDR3 sequence is 15 residues long. As DNA, the CDR3 is TGTGCCAGCAGTGAAACTAGCGCAACCGGCGCTACGCAGTATTTT. Encoded protein: CASSETSATGATQYF.

Worth noting for this clone: Other nucleotide sequences in the sample specify the same CDR3. The CDR3 protein is CASSLETGNYGYTF. CDR3 nucleotide sequence: TGTGCCAGCAGCTTAGAAACAGGGAACTATGGCTACACCTTC. V is TRBV11-2 and J is TRBJ1-2, with D possibly being TRBD1 (6 bases). With 0 bases removed from V and 2 bases from J, the gap between germline ends came to 7 bases. The CDR3 has 14 amino acids. Germline V gene sequence: CDR1 SGHAT, CDR2 FQNNGV.

The chain employs TRBV24-1 and TRBJ2-7, with a possible D match to TRBD2 (6 bases). CDR3 size: 12 residues. Trimming left V 9 bases short and J 2 bases short, with 10 bases between. CDR1 is KGHDR and CDR2 is SFDVKD in the germline V gene. For the CDR3, the DNA is TGTGCCACCTGGGACTGGGCCTACGAGCAGTACTTC. This sequence encodes CATWDWAYEQYF.

J is TRBJ2-7 and V is TRBV27; 7 nucleotides agree with TRBD1. The germline V gene encodes CDR1 MNHEY and CDR2 SMNVEV (reference sequence). This CDR3 comprises 16 residues. V shed 6 bases, J shed 0 bases, and the junction held 11 bases outside the gene matches. CDR3 sequence: CASRSLTGQSSYEQYF. Written as DNA, the CDR3 is TGTGCCAGCAGATCCTTGACAGGGCAGAGCTCCTACGAGCAGTACTTC.

About this clone: The sample carries other DNA sequences with the same CDR3. The chain carries TRBV27 and TRBJ2-7; 8 positions match TRBD2. Germline V gene lookup returns CDR1 MNHEY and CDR2 SMNVEV (reference sequence). The V and J ends lost 2 bases and 3 bases, in that order; junction bases with no gene match: 0. The CDR3 has 13 amino acids. CDR3 protein: CASSLREGYEQYF. The CDR3 coding sequence is TGTGCCAGCAGTTTACGGGAGGGCTACGAGCAGTACTTC.

This clone was seen a few times. J is TRBJ2-1 and V is TRBV7-2; 15 bases fit TRBD2. V was pared by 2 bases and J by 6 bases, with 5 bases of the junction left unmatched. This CDR3 has 17 residues. Germline V gives CDR1 SGHTA, CDR2 FQGNSA. The CDR3: CASSLPLGLAGGNEQFF. The DNA of the CDR3 is TGTGCCAGCAGCTTACCTCTGGGACTAGCGGGAGGCAATGAGCAGTTCTTC. The entire variable domain, with the rest obtained from reference TRBV7-2 and TRBJ2-1, is as follows: GAGVSQSPSNKVTEKGKDVELRCDPISGHTALYWYRQSLGQGLEFLIYFQGNSAPDKSGLPSDRFSAERTGGSVSTLTIQRTQQEDSAVYLCASSLPLGLAGGNEQFFGPGTRLTVL.

This clone was observed a handful of times. V usage is TRBV7-9 and J usage is TRBJ2-3, with 15 bases that match TRBD2. Losses at the gene ends were 4 bases for V and 2 bases for J; bases not matched to a gene: 4. In germline, CDR1 is SEHNR, CDR2 FQNEAQ (reference sequence). This CDR3 has 17 residues. The CDR3 reads CASSWTSGGDYTDTQYF. The CDR3 nucleotides are TGTGCCAGCAGCTGGACTAGCGGGGGGGATTACACAGATACGCAGTATTTT.

This clone is a singleton in its sample. The chain couples TRBV6-6 to TRBJ1-2; unclear D gene. From germline, CDR1 is MNHNY and CDR2 SVGAGI (reference sequence). The CDR3 spans 12 residues. The ends were cut back, 6 bases at V and 9 bases at J, with 14 bases in the middle. The CDR3 spells CASSLSARSYTF. The CDR3 DNA reads as TGTGCCAGCAGCCTCTCCGCGCGGAGCTACACCTTC.

CDR3 residues: CASRKGQSSGNTIYF. CDR3 nucleotides: TGTGCCAGCAGAAAGGGACAGTCCTCTGGAAACACCATATATTTT. This chain joins TRBV2 and TRBJ1-3; the match to TRBD1 covers 7 bases. Germline assignment: CDR1 SNHLY and CDR2 FYNNEI. Unmatched junction bases numbered 5, after V lost 6 bases and J lost 0 bases. The CDR3 totals 15 residues. Based on the CDR3 plus reference TRBV2 and TRBJ1-3, the full variable domain is EPEVTQTPSHQVTQMGQEVILRCVPISNHLYFYWYRQILGQKVEFLVSFYNNEISEKSEIFDDQFSVERPDGSNFTLKIRSTKLEDSAMYFCASRKGQSSGNTIYFGEGSWLTVV.

V usage is TRBV7-3 and J usage is TRBJ2-1; TRBD2 matches 12 bases. CDR1 SGHTA and CDR2 FQGTGA come from the germline V gene. J gave up 1 base and V 4 bases, and 8 bases lay outside the gene matches. The CDR3 length is 18 residues. The CDR3 DNA follows: TGTGCCAGCAGCTCTCTAGCGGGAGGGACGATGTCCTACAATGAGCAGTTCTTC. It yields the protein CASSSLAGGTMSYNEQFF.

The chain joins TRBV29-1 to TRBJ1-1; maybe TRBD1 (5 bases). The CDR3 is 14 amino acids. The germline V gene has CDR1 SQVTM and CDR2 ANQGSEA. V lost 3 bases and J lost 0, with 11 bases in between. The CDR3 DNA is TGCAGCGTTGAGGCAGGGTCAATGAACACTGAAGCTTTCTTT. It codes for CSVEAGSMNTEAFF.

The rearrangement links TRBV28 to TRBJ2-1, with 7 bases that match TRBD1. The CDR3 totals 14 residues. Trimming at V came to 3 bases and at J to 9 bases, leaving 8 bases not matched to a gene. The V gene's germline CDR1 is MDHEN and CDR2 SYDVKM. The CDR3 nucleotides are TGTGCCAGCAGTTTCTTGAACCCAGGGGGTGAGCAGTTCTTC. It translates to CASSFLNPGGEQFF.

This clone has only one observation. The gene calls are TRBV7-6 and TRBJ2-3; tentative D call: TRBD2 (6 bases). Trimming cost V 3 bases and J 4 bases, with 11 bases left between them. Looked up from germline, CDR1 is SGHVS and CDR2 is FNYEAQ. This CDR3 has 14 amino acids. CDR3 amino acids: CASSFVGSADTQYF. CDR3 DNA: TGTGCCAGCAGCTTTGTCGGGAGCGCAGATACGCAGTATTTT.

The V gene is TRBV2, the J gene TRBJ2-7; TRBD1 matches at 8 bases. The CDR3 loop spans 14 amino acids. V was clipped by 5 bases and J by 4 bases; unmatched bases: 7. From germline, CDR1 is SNHLY and CDR2 FYNNEI. This chain's CDR3 is CASSRQGPNYEQYF. CDR3 coding DNA: TGTGCCAGCAGTAGACAGGGGCCTAATTACGAGCAGTACTTC.